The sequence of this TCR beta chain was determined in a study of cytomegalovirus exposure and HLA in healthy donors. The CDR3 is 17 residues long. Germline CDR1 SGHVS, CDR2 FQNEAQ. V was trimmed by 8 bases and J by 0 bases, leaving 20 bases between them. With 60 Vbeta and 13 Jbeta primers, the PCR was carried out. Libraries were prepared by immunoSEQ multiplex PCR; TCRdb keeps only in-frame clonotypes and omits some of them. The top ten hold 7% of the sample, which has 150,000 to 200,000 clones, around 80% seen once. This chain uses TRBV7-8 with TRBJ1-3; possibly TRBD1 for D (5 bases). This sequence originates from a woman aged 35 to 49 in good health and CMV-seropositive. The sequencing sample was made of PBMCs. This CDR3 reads CASHAWGQGYSGNTIYF. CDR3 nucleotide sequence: TGTGCCAGCCATGCTTGGGGCCAGGGTTACTCTGGAAACACCATATATTTT.